Reported below is one TCR beta chain. Its antigen is unknown. This sample is part of a study of T cells in Graves' hyperthyroidism and ophthalmopathy. Study-level results: Blood shared most expanded thyroid clonotypes above 0.001. A model of 13 V-J pairs discriminated ophthalmopathy from stable hyperthyroidism. Onset of ophthalmopathy came a median approximately 6 months after the model predicted it.

There were TCR beta CDR3 regions amplified from RNA transcripts. The HTBI primer set was used in a first-round RT-PCR of the TCR CDR3. TCRdb called the multiplex PCR reads again in MiXCR, with one record for every CDR3 protein. In the table there are roughly 500,000 distinct CDR3 sequences, 40% to 55% of which are singletons. V lost 2 bases, J lost 0 bases, and 7 bases stayed unmatched. CDR1 is MNHEY and CDR2 is SVGEGT in the germline V gene. CDR3 length equals 17 residues. The receptor comes from an adult woman with Graves' disease, either hyperthyroidism or ophthalmopathy (not recorded which). The chain employs TRBV6-2 or TRBV6-3 and TRBJ2-1; 7 positions agree with TRBD2. The source material was peripheral blood or thyroid tissue (not recorded which). As DNA, the CDR3 is TGTGCCAGCAGTTACCGTCCTAGCGGAAGCTCCTACAATGAGCAGTTCTTC. Translation: CASSYRPSGSSYNEQFF.